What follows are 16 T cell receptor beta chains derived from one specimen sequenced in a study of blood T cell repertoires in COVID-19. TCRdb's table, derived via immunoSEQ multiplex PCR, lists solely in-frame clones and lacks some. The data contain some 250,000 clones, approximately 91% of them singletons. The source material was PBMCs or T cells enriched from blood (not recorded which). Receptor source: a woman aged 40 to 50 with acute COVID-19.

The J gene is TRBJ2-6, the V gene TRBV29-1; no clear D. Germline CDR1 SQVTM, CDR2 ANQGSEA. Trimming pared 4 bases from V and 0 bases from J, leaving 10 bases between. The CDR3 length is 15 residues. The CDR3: CSVALESSGANVLTF. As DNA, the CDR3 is TGCAGCGTTGCCCTTGAGAGCTCTGGGGCCAACGTCCTGACTTTC.

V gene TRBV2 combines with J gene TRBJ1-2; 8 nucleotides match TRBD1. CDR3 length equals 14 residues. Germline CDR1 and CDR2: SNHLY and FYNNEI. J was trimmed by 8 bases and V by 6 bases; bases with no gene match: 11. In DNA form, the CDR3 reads TGTGCCAGCAGAGGACAGGGATCTTTAGAGGGCTACACCTTC. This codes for CASRGQGSLEGYTF.

This chain's CDR3 is CASSGTPNTGELFF. The CDR3 nucleotides are TGTGCCAGCTCCGGGACACCGAACACCGGGGAGCTGTTTTTT. The chain is built from TRBV6-6 and TRBJ2-2; tentatively, D is TRBD1 (6 bases). The CDR3 spans 14 residues. The germline CDR1 and CDR2 sequences are MNHNY and SVGAGI (reference sequence). V gave up 8 bases and J gave up 0 bases, with 10 bases separating them.

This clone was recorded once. In DNA form, the CDR3 reads TGTGCGATCGGGACAGGGGAAGAGCAGTACTTC. Translated: CAIGTGEEQYF. This chain connects TRBV24-1 to TRBJ2-7, with 10 nucleotides matching TRBD1. The CDR3 length is 11 residues. Germline V gives CDR1 KGHDR, CDR2 SFDVKD.

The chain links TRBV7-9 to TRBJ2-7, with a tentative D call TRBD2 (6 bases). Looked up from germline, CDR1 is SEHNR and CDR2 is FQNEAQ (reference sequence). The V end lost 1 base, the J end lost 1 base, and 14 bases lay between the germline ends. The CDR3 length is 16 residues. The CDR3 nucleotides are TGTGCCAGCAGCTTAGGGTGGGGGGACCCATCCTACGAGCAGTACTTC. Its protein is CASSLGWGDPSYEQYF.

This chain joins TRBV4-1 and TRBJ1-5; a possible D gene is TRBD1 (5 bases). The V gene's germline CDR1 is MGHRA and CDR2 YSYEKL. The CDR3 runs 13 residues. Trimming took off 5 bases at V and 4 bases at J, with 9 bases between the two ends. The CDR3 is CASSSRGNQPQHF. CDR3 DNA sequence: TGCGCCAGCAGCTCCCGGGGGAATCAGCCCCAGCATTTT.

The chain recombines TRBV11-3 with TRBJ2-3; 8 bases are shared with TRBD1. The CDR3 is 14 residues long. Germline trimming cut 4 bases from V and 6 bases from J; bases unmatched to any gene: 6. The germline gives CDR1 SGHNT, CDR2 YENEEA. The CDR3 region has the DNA TGTGCCAGCAGCTCAGGGGGCAAGGGCGATACGCAGTATTTT. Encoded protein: CASSSGGKGDTQYF.

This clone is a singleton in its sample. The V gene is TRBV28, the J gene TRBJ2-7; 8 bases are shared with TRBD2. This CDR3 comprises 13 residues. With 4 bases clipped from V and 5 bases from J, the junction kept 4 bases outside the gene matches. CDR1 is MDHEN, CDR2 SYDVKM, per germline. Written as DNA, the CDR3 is TGTGCCAGCAGTTCGGGAGGGAGGCACGAGCAGTACTTC. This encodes CASSSGGRHEQYF.

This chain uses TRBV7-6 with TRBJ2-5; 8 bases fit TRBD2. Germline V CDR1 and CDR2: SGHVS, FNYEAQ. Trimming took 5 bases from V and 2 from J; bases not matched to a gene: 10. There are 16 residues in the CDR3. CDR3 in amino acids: CASSLRGGRFQETQYF. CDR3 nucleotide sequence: TGTGCCAGCAGCCTACGGGGGGGCCGTTTTCAAGAGACCCAGTACTTC.

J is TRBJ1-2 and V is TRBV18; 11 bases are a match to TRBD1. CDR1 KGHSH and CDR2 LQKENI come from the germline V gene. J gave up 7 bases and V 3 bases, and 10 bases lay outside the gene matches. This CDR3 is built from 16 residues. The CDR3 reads CASSPGTGGAVGGYTF. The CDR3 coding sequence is TGTGCCAGCTCACCCGGGACAGGGGGAGCAGTGGGTGGCTACACCTTC.

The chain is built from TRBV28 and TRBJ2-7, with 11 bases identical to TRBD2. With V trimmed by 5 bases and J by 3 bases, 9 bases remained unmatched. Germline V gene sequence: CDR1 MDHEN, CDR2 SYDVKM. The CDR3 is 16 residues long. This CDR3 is CASSLTSGRGGYEQYF. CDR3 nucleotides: TGTGCCAGCAGTCTTACTAGCGGGAGAGGGGGCTACGAGCAGTACTTC.

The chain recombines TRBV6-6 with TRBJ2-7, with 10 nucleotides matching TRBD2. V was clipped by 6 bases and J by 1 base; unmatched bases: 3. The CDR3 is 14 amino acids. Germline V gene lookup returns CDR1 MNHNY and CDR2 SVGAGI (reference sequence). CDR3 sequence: CASSRLAGSYEQYF. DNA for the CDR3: TGTGCCAGCAGCAGACTAGCGGGTTCCTACGAGCAGTACTTC.

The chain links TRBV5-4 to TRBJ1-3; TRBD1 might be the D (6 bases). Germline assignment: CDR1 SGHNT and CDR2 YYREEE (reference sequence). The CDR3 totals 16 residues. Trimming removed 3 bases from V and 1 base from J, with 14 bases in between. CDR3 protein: CASSWGQGSSGNTIYF. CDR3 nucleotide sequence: TGTGCCAGCAGCTGGGGGCAGGGATCGTCTGGAAACACCATATATTTT.

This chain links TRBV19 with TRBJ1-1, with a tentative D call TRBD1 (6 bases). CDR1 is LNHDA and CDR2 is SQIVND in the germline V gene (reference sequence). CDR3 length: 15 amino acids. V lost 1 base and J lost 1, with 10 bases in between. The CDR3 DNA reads TGTGCCAGTAGTATAGTCGGGACACCGAACACTGAAGCTTTCTTT. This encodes CASSIVGTPNTEAFF. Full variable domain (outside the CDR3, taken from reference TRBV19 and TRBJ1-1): DGGITQSPKYLFRKEGQNVTLSCEQNLNHDAMYWYRQDPGQGLRLIYYSQIVNDFQKGDIAEGYSVSREKKESFPLTVTSAQKNPTAFYLCASSIVGTPNTEAFFGQGTRLTVV.

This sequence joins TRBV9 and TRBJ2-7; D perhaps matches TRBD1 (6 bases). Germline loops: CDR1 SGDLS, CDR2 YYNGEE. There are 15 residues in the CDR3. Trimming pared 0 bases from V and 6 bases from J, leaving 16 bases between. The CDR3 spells CASSVALGTSTEQYF. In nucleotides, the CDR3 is TGTGCCAGCAGCGTAGCCCTAGGGACATCCACCGAGCAGTACTTC.

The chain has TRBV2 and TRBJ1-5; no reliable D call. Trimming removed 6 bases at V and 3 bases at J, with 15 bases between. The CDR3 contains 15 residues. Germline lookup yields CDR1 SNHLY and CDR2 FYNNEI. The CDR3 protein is CASRGASPINQPQHF. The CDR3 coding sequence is TGTGCCAGCAGGGGAGCCTCCCCAATCAATCAGCCCCAGCATTTT.